This section outlines one T cell receptor (beta chain) sequence together with its context. Antigen specificity is unknown. Trimming at V came to 1 base and at J to 3 bases, leaving 3 bases not matched to a gene. This CDR3 has 14 residues. CDR1 is SQVTM and CDR2 is ANQGSEA in the germline V gene. The source of the sample is a study of OX40 agonist ivuxolimab in advanced cancers. For the study at large: Two patients with cutaneous melanoma and one with hepatocellular carcinoma, three in total, showed partial responses.

Generated by immunoSEQ multiplex PCR, the TCRdb table keeps only in-frame clones and is missing some. The sample has 19,000 or so clones, about 88% seen once. General observations from the study: Among expanded peripheral T cells, antigen specificity went undetermined. Expanded clones tended on average to be more numerous among CD8+ T cells than CD4+.

Sequenced here: CD4+ or CD8+ T cells sorted from blood, sampled in a trial of the OX40 agonist ivuxolimab. This receptor was identified in an adult with an advanced solid tumor such as melanoma, head and neck, liver or kidney cancer. The rearrangement uses TRBV29-1 and TRBJ2-7; 10 bases are shared with TRBD1. In DNA form, the CDR3 reads TGCAGCGTTGAAGGGGACAGGGGACTCTACGAGCAGTACTTC. Encoded protein: CSVEGDRGLYEQYF.